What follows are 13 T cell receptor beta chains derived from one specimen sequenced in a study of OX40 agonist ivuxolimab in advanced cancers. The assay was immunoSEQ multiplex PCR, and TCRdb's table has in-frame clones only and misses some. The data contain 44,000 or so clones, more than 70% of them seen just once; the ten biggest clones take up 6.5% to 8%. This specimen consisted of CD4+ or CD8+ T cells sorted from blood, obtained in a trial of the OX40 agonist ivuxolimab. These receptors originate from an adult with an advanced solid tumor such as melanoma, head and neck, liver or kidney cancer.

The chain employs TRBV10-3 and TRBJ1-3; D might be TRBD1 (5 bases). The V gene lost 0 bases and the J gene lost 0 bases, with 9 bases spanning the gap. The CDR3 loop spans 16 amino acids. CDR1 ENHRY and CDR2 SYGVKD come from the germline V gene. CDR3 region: CAISESMGGSGNTIYF. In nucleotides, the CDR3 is TGTGCCATCAGTGAGTCGATGGGGGGCTCTGGAAACACCATATATTTT.

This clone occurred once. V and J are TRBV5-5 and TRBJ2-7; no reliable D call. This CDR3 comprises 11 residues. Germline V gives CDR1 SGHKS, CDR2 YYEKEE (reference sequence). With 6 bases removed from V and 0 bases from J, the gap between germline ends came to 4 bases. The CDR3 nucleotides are TGTGCCAGCACTACCTCCTACGAGCAGTACTTC. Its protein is CASTTSYEQYF.

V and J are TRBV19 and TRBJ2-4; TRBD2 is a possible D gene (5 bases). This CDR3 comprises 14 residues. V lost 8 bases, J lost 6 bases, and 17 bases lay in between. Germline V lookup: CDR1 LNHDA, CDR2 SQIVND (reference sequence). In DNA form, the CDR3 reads TGTGCCAGTCTAGCTGTGGGTGAGAGAAACATTCAGTACTTC. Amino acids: CASLAVGERNIQYF. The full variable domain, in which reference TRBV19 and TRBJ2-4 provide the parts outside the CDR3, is DGGITQSPKYLFRKEGQNVTLSCEQNLNHDAMYWYRQDPGQGLRLIYYSQIVNDFQKGDIAEGYSVSREKKESFPLTVTSAQKNPTAFYLCASLAVGERNIQYFGAGTRLSVL.

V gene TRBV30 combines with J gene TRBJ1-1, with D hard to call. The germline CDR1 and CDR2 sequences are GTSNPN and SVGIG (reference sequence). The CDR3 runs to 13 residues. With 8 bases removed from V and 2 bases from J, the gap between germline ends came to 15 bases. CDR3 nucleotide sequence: TGTGCCGGCTGGAGGAGGATTAACACTGAAGCTTTCTTT. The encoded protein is CAGWRRINTEAFF. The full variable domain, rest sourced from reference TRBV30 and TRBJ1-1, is SQTIHQWPATLVQPVGSPLSLECTVEGTSNPNLYWYRQAAGRGLQLLFYSVGIGQISSEVPQNLSASRPQDRQFILSSKKLLLSDSGFYLCAGWRRINTEAFFGQGTRLTVV.

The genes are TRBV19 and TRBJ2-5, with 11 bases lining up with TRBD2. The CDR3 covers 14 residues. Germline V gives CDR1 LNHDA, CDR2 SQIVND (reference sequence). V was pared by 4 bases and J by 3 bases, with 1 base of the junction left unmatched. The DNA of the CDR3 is TGTGCCAGTAGTAAACTAGCGGGAGAAGAGACCCAGTACTTC. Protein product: CASSKLAGEETQYF.

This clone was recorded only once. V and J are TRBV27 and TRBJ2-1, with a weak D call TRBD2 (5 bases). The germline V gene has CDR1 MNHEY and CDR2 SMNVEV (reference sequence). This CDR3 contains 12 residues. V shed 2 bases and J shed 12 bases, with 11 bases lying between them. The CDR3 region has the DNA TGTGCCAGCAGTTTAACGGGGAAACGGCAGTTCTTC. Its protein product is CASSLTGKRQFF.

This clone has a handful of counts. The CDR3: CASTSLGGRNYGYTF. CDR3 bases: TGTGCCAGTACCTCACTTGGGGGACGGAACTATGGCTACACCTTC. The chain uses TRBV19 and TRBJ1-2, with D perhaps matching TRBD1 (5 bases). The CDR3 runs to 15 residues. V was shortened by 7 bases and J by 2 bases, with 17 bases between the two germline ends. CDR1 is LNHDA and CDR2 is SQIVND in the germline V gene (reference sequence).

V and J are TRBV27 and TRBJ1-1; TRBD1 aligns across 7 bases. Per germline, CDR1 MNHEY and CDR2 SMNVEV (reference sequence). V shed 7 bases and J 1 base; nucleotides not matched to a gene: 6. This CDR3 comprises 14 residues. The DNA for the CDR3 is TGTGCCAGCAATTCAGGGGGTGGGAACACTGAAGCTTTCTTT. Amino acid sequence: CASNSGGGNTEAFF.

The CDR3 DNA reads as TGCGCCAGCAGTGAGCCAGACAGGGGCGCTCAAGAGACCCAGTACTTC. As protein: CASSEPDRGAQETQYF. The chain is built from TRBV10-2 and TRBJ2-5; 8 nucleotides agree with TRBD1. The CDR3 has 16 amino acids. The V and J ends lost 2 bases and 2 bases, in that order; junction bases with no gene match: 7. Germline V CDR1 and CDR2: WSHSY, SAAADI.

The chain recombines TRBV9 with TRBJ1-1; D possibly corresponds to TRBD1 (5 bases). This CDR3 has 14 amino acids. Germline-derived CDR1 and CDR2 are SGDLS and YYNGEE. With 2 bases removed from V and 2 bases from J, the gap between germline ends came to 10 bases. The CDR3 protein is CASSVRGLNTEAFF. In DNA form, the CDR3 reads TGTGCCAGCAGCGTTCGGGGACTAAACACTGAAGCTTTCTTT.

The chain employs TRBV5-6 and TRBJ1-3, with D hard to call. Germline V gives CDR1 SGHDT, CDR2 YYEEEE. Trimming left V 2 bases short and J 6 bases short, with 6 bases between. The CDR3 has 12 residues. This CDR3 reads CASSLFENTIYF. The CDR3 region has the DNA TGTGCCAGCAGCTTATTCGAAAACACCATATATTTT.

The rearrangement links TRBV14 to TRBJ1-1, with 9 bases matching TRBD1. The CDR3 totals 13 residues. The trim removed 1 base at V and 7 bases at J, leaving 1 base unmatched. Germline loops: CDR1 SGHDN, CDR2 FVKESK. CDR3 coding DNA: TGTGCCAGCAGCCAAGTGGACAGGGGTGAAGCTTTCTTT. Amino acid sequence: CASSQVDRGEAFF.

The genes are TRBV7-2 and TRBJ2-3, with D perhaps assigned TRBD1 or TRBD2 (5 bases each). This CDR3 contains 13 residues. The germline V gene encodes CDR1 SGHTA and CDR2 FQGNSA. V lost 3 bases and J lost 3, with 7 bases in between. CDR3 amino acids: CASSFGGTDTQYF. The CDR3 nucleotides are TGTGCCAGCAGCTTTGGGGGAACAGATACGCAGTATTTT.